A selection of T cell receptor beta chains follows, all from one sample in a study of blood T cell repertoires in COVID-19. Clones were read by immunoSEQ multiplex PCR, and TCRdb kept only the in-frame ones, dropping some. There are almost 400,000 clones in the sample; approximately 88% occur only once, and 0.95% to 1% lies in the top ten. Sequenced input: PBMCs or T cells enriched from blood (not recorded which). The origin of the receptors is a woman aged 25 to 39 with acute COVID-19. Each CDR3 is given with its conserved first and last residue. The order of the fields is J gene, clone size, D gene, V gene, CDR3 protein, CDR3 DNA. D genes are given only for firm matches. Clone size is shown for a subset of rows, as once, few, many or a class of expanded clone.

J: TRBJ1-1; size: NA; D: TRBD1; V: TRBV6-4; CDR3: CASSKDRDPRGAFF; DNA: TGTGCCAGCAGCAAGGACAGGGACCCCCGAGGAGCTTTCTTT
J: TRBJ1-2; size: NA; D: TRBD1; V: TRBV5-4; CDR3: CASSSGQGVWGGYTF; DNA: TGTGCCAGCAGCTCCGGACAGGGAGTATGGGGCGGCTACACCTTC
J: TRBJ1-1; size: NA; D: TRBD1; V: TRBV5-1; CDR3: CASSLAAIGGMNTEAFF; DNA: TGCGCCAGCAGCTTGGCCGCGATAGGGGGCATGAACACTGAAGCTTTCTTT
J: TRBJ1-1; size: NA; D: NA; V: TRBV4-1; CDR3: CASSHGRGWEAEAFF; DNA: TGCGCCAGCAGCCATGGTCGGGGGTGGGAGGCTGAAGCTTTCTTT
J: TRBJ1-4; size: NA; D: NA; V: TRBV3-1/TRBV3-2; CDR3: CASSQDEEKLFF; DNA: TGTGCCAGCAGCCAAGATGAGGAAAAACTGTTTTTT
J: TRBJ2-1; size: NA; D: TRBD2; V: TRBV2; CDR3: CASSFASGGRYNEQFF; DNA: TGTGCCAGCAGTTTCGCTAGCGGGGGTCGCTACAATGAGCAGTTCTTC
J: TRBJ1-1; size: NA; D: NA; V: TRBV15; CDR3: CATSTNGGGTEAFF; DNA: TGTGCCACCAGCACCAATGGGGGGGGCACTGAAGCTTTCTTT
J: TRBJ2-7; size: NA; D: NA; V: TRBV2; CDR3: CASNPQGGGYEQYF; DNA: TGTGCCAGCAACCCCCAGGGTGGTGGGTACGAGCAGTACTTC
J: TRBJ2-3; size: NA; D: NA; V: TRBV2; CDR3: CANTLEPGVDTQYF; DNA: TGTGCCAACACACTGGAGCCCGGGGTAGATACGCAGTATTTT
J: TRBJ2-5; size: NA; D: TRBD1; V: TRBV5-1; CDR3: CASSRGQQGETQYF; DNA: TGCGCCAGCAGCCGTGGACAACAGGGGGAGACCCAGTACTTC
J: TRBJ1-2; size: NA; D: NA; V: TRBV19; CDR3: CASSPLVQGRHGYTF; DNA: TGTGCCAGTAGTCCCCTCGTCCAGGGTAGACATGGCTACACCTTC
J: TRBJ2-2; size: NA; D: NA; V: TRBV7-9; CDR3: CASSLIRQGLNTGELFF; DNA: TGTGCCAGCAGCTTAATCAGACAGGGACTTAACACCGGGGAGCTGTTTTTT
J: TRBJ1-5; size: NA; D: NA; V: TRBV12-3/TRBV12-4; CDR3: CASSPGQNQPQHF; DNA: TGTGCCAGCAGTCCTGGACAGAATCAGCCCCAGCATTTT
J: TRBJ2-1; size: NA; D: NA; V: TRBV5-5; CDR3: CASSQTPGGFQSGNEQFF; DNA: TGTGCCAGCAGCCAGACACCGGGGGGCTTCCAGTCGGGCAATGAGCAGTTCTTC
J: TRBJ2-7; size: NA; D: TRBD1; V: TRBV5-1; CDR3: CASSLGGQGSYEQYF; DNA: TGCGCCAGCAGCTTGGGGGGACAGGGATCCTACGAGCAGTACTTC
J: TRBJ2-5; size: once; D: NA; V: TRBV7-2; CDR3: CASSYTTRQETQYF; DNA: TGTGCCAGCAGCTATACTACCAGACAAGAGACCCAGTACTTC
J: TRBJ2-7; size: NA; D: TRBD1; V: TRBV6-6; CDR3: CASSYSATGATYEQYF; DNA: TGTGCCAGCAGTTACTCGGCGACAGGGGCTACCTACGAGCAGTACTTC
J: TRBJ2-7; size: NA; D: NA; V: TRBV18; CDR3: CASSPTGSLNEQYF; DNA: TGTGCCAGCTCACCTACGGGATCCCTTAACGAGCAGTACTTC
J: TRBJ1-5; size: once; D: NA; V: TRBV4-1; CDR3: CASSRYLAEGEPQHF; DNA: TGCGCCAGCAGTCGCTACTTAGCTGAAGGGGAGCCCCAGCATTTT
J: TRBJ2-7; size: NA; D: TRBD2; V: TRBV29-1; CDR3: CSVEDISGGGYEQYF; DNA: TGCAGCGTTGAAGATATCAGCGGGGGGGGCTACGAGCAGTACTTC
J: TRBJ1-2; size: NA; D: TRBD1; V: TRBV30; CDR3: CAWIRGTATYGYTF; DNA: TGTGCCTGGATTCGCGGGACAGCTACCTATGGCTACACCTTC
J: TRBJ1-2; size: NA; D: NA; V: TRBV6-5; CDR3: CASKQNYGYTF; DNA: TGTGCCAGCAAACAGAACTATGGCTACACCTTC
J: TRBJ1-4; size: NA; D: NA; V: TRBV4-1; CDR3: CASSQAGDSNEKLFF; DNA: TGCGCCAGCAGCCAAGCGGGAGACTCTAATGAAAAACTGTTTTTT
J: TRBJ1-2; size: once; D: NA; V: TRBV19; CDR3: CASSPSGGLNYGYTF; DNA: TGTGCCAGTAGTCCTTCCGGGGGACTAAACTATGGCTACACCTTC
J: TRBJ1-1; size: few; D: NA; V: TRBV5-1; CDR3: CASSFSAVGAEAFF; DNA: TGCGCCAGCAGCTTTTCGGCGGTCGGCGCTGAAGCTTTCTTT
J: TRBJ2-7; size: NA; D: NA; V: TRBV19; CDR3: CASSHGYEQYF; DNA: TGTGCCAGTAGCCACGGCTACGAGCAGTACTTC
J: TRBJ1-1; size: NA; D: TRBD1; V: TRBV5-6; CDR3: CASSPQTGMNTEAFF; DNA: TGTGCCAGCAGCCCCCAGACAGGGATGAACACTGAAGCTTTCTTT
J: TRBJ1-1; size: NA; D: NA; V: TRBV7-9; CDR3: CASSLDRQNTEAFF; DNA: TGTGCCAGCAGCCTAGACAGACAGAACACTGAAGCTTTCTTT
J: TRBJ2-2; size: NA; D: NA; V: TRBV9; CDR3: CASSVHSGAGELFF; DNA: TGTGCCAGCAGCGTTCACTCCGGGGCCGGGGAGCTGTTTTTT
J: TRBJ2-1; size: NA; D: NA; V: TRBV24-1; CDR3: CATSDPLLVTGEQFF; DNA: TGTGCCACCAGTGATCCCCTACTAGTTACGGGTGAGCAGTTCTTC
J: TRBJ2-7; size: NA; D: NA; V: TRBV7-9; CDR3: CASSLNSLSYEQYF; DNA: TGTGCCAGCAGCTTAAACTCTCTTTCCTACGAGCAGTACTTC
J: TRBJ1-1; size: NA; D: TRBD1; V: TRBV6-6; CDR3: CAARHRGTEAFF; DNA: TGTGCCGCACGGCACAGGGGCACTGAAGCTTTCTTT
J: TRBJ1-1; size: once; D: TRBD1; V: TRBV7-8; CDR3: CASSLAGGEAFF; DNA: TGTGCCAGCAGCTTAGCAGGGGGCGAAGCTTTCTTT
J: TRBJ1-2; size: NA; D: TRBD1; V: TRBV19; CDR3: CASTPGTAPLGYTF; DNA: TGTGCCAGTACTCCCGGGACAGCCCCTCTTGGCTACACCTTC
J: TRBJ2-7; size: NA; D: TRBD1; V: TRBV19; CDR3: CASSRQGGYEQYF; DNA: TGTGCCAGTAGTCGACAGGGTGGCTACGAGCAGTACTTC
J: TRBJ2-7; size: NA; D: TRBD1; V: TRBV18; CDR3: CASSPGTGALQYF; DNA: TGTGCCAGCTCACCCGGGACAGGGGCCCTCCAGTACTTC
J: TRBJ1-1; size: NA; D: NA; V: TRBV19; CDR3: CASRGEVSRRAEAFF; DNA: TGTGCCAGTAGAGGGGAGGTGTCCCGGAGGGCTGAAGCTTTCTTT
J: TRBJ2-1; size: NA; D: TRBD2; V: TRBV29-1; CDR3: CSVTKPGGSQNEQFF; DNA: TGCAGCGTTACTAAACCGGGGGGGTCCCAGAATGAGCAGTTCTTC
J: TRBJ2-7; size: NA; D: NA; V: TRBV27; CDR3: CASGEVNRAYEQYF; DNA: TGTGCCAGTGGGGAGGTCAACAGAGCCTACGAGCAGTACTTC
J: TRBJ1-1; size: NA; D: TRBD1; V: TRBV27; CDR3: CASSLLAGGPEAFF; DNA: TGTGCCAGCAGTCTTCTAGCAGGGGGCCCTGAAGCTTTCTTT
J: TRBJ2-1; size: NA; D: NA; V: TRBV27; CDR3: CASSFIFAASSYNEQFF; DNA: TGTGCCAGCAGTTTTATTTTTGCGGCTAGCTCCTACAATGAGCAGTTCTTC
J: TRBJ2-7; size: NA; D: NA; V: TRBV30; CDR3: CAWSVGGLNEQYF; DNA: TGTGCCTGGAGTGTCGGGGGTTTGAACGAGCAGTACTTC
J: TRBJ2-7; size: NA; D: TRBD2; V: TRBV4-3; CDR3: CASSQGLSGGLEQYF; DNA: TGCGCCAGCAGCCAAGGCTTGAGCGGGGGGCTCGAGCAGTACTTC
J: TRBJ1-1; size: NA; D: NA; V: TRBV20-1; CDR3: CSALERTEAFF; DNA: TGCAGTGCCCTCGAGCGGACTGAAGCTTTCTTT
J: TRBJ1-6; size: NA; D: TRBD1; V: TRBV5-1; CDR3: CASRQTGFGNSPLHF; DNA: TGCGCCAGCAGGCAGACAGGGTTCGGCAATTCACCCCTCCACTTT
J: TRBJ1-2; size: NA; D: TRBD1; V: TRBV6-4; CDR3: CASSDSAGGGYGYTF; DNA: TGTGCCAGCAGTGACTCTGCAGGGGGCGGGTATGGCTACACCTTC
J: TRBJ1-2; size: NA; D: NA; V: TRBV9; CDR3: CASSPQGTNYGYTF; DNA: TGTGCCAGCAGCCCTCAGGGAACCAACTATGGCTACACCTTC
J: TRBJ1-3; size: NA; D: NA; V: TRBV3-1/TRBV3-2; CDR3: CASSQDGRQGRNTIYF; DNA: TGTGCCAGCAGCCAAGATGGTCGGCAGGGCAGAAACACCATATATTTT
J: TRBJ1-5; size: NA; D: NA; V: TRBV7-2; CDR3: CASSFGARSNQPQHF; DNA: TGTGCCAGCAGCTTTGGCGCCAGGAGCAATCAGCCCCAGCATTTT
J: TRBJ2-3; size: NA; D: TRBD1; V: TRBV5-6; CDR3: CASSLFDGTGTDTQYF; DNA: TGTGCCAGCAGCTTGTTCGACGGGACAGGCACAGATACGCAGTATTTT